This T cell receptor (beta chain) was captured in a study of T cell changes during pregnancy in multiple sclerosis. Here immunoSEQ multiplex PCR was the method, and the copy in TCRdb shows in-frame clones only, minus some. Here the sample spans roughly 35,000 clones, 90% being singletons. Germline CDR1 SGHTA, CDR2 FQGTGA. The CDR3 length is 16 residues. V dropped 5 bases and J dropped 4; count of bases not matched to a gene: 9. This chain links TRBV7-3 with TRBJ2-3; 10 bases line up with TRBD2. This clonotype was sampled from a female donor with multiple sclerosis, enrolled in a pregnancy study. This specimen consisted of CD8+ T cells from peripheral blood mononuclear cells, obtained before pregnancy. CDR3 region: CASSPQAGGPPDTQYF. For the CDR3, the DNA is TGTGCCAGCAGCCCTCAAGCGGGGGGGCCCCCAGATACGCAGTATTTT.